This is a list of T cell receptor beta chains from one sample in a study of blood T cells in healthy people across ages. MiXCR, applied by TCRdb to the 5' RACE reads, yields one record per CDR3 protein. The sample carries roughly 800,000 distinct CDR3 sequences, just under 25% recorded once. These data also featured in a second study, about T cells of mothers and their children.

The sequenced sample consisted of blood. The receptors here all came from a boy aged 10-17 years in good health. The CDR3 runs from the conserved cysteine through the conserved F or W. The D gene is left open where the match is weak. Expanded clones get a size class; other rows say once, few or many, or leave the size out.

16 TRBJ1-5 TRBD1 TRBV28 few TGTGCCAGCAGTATTCCCTCACAGGGGAACAATCAGCCCCAGCATTTT CASSIPSQGNNQPQHF
16 TRBJ2-6 - TRBV15 - TGTGCCACCAGCAGAGATACGGGAGCTGGGGCCAACGTCCTGACTTTC CATSRDTGAGANVLTF
12 TRBJ2-2 - TRBV2 few TGTGCCAGCAGTTCGGAAGGCGGGGAGCTGTTTTTT CASSSEGGELFF
14 TRBJ2-7 - TRBV19 - TGTGCCAGTAGTATGGAGATGAGCTCCTACGAGCAGTACTTC CASSMEMSSYEQYF
14 TRBJ1-2 - TRBV6-1 once TGTGCCAGCAGTGACCGGCAGACAAGATATGGCTACACCTTC CASSDRQTRYGYTF
15 TRBJ1-6 TRBD1 TRBV6-1 few TGTGCCAGCAGCGCCCGGGACAGGGAAAATTCACCCCTCCACTTT CASSARDRENSPLHF
15 TRBJ2-1 - TRBV29-1 few TGCAGCGTTGAAGGGCGGGACAGCCCCTACAATGAGCAGTTCTTC CSVEGRDSPYNEQFF
14 TRBJ2-5 TRBD1 TRBV2 - TGTGCCAGCAGTGATGGACAGGGGTCAGAGACCCAGTACTTC CASSDGQGSETQYF
14 TRBJ2-7 TRBD1 TRBV12-3/TRBV12-4 few TGTGCCAGCAGGACAGGGGGCCTGACCTACGAGCAGTACTTC CASRTGGLTYEQYF
14 TRBJ2-5 - TRBV6-2/TRBV6-3 few TGTGCCAGCAGTTTCACAAGTATCGGAGAGACCCAGTACTTC CASSFTSIGETQYF
16 TRBJ1-1 - TRBV12-5 - TGTGCTAGTGGTTTGGTCTCGGGACACCCGAACACTGAAGCTTTCTTT CASGLVSGHPNTEAFF
18 TRBJ2-3 TRBD2 TRBV6-5 - TGTGCCAGCAGTTTATACTCCTACACTAGCGGGAGTGTAGATACGCAGTATTTT CASSLYSYTSGSVDTQYF
16 TRBJ2-2 - TRBV28 - TGTGCCAGCATACCTTTCGGAATGGGGAACACCGGGGAGCTGTTTTTT CASIPFGMGNTGELFF
15 TRBJ2-2 - TRBV2 - TGTGCCAGTCGGGGTCTCGGGGGAGAGGCCGGGGAGCTGTTTTTT CASRGLGGEAGELFF
15 TRBJ2-7 TRBD1 TRBV12-3/TRBV12-4 - TGTGCCAGCACCCTCCGACAGGGGTCTTCCTACGAGCAGTACTTC CASTLRQGSSYEQYF
16 TRBJ2-1 TRBD2 TRBV3-1 few TGTGCCAGCAGCCAAGACCTAGCGGGGGGTCGGTATGAGCAGTTCTTC CASSQDLAGGRYEQFF
15 TRBJ2-4 - TRBV29-1 - TGCAGCGCCCTGGTGGGAAACGGAGAGCCAAACATTCAGTACTTC CSALVGNGEPNIQYF
15 TRBJ2-4 - TRBV7-9 few TGTGCCAGCACCCTAGGGTGGGACGGCAAAAACATTCAGTACTTC CASTLGWDGKNIQYF
12 TRBJ2-3 - TRBV7-9 - TGTGCCAGCAGCTCGGACTGGTATACGCAGTATTTT CASSSDWYTQYF
16 TRBJ2-7 - TRBV24-1 few TGTGCCACCAGTGATCCGGGCCAAGGGCCTCCCTACGAGCAGTACTTC CATSDPGQGPPYEQYF
14 TRBJ2-7 - TRBV7-2 few TGTGCCAGCAGCTTAGGGCCAGCAACCTACGAGCAGTACTTC CASSLGPATYEQYF
13 TRBJ2-5 TRBD2 TRBV28 - TGTGCCAGCAATGAGCGGGGTGGAGAGACCCAGTACTTC CASNERGGETQYF
16 TRBJ2-3 TRBD2 TRBV5-1 few TGCGCCAGCAGCTTTTGGACTAGCGGCTTCACAGATACGCAGTATTTT CASSFWTSGFTDTQYF
13 TRBJ2-1 - TRBV20-1 few TGCAGTGCGGCAGGGGGGATCTACAATGAGCAGTTCTTC CSAAGGIYNEQFF
13 TRBJ2-7 TRBD2 TRBV6-2/TRBV6-3 few TGTGCCAGCAGGGGACTAGCTTTTTACGAGCAGTACTTC CASRGLAFYEQYF
15 TRBJ2-6 - TRBV4-2 few - CASSPVASGANVQTF
14 TRBJ2-7 - TRBV10-3 - TGTGCCATCAGTCCCGACAGAACCCCCTACGAGCAGTACTTC CAISPDRTPYEQYF
20 TRBJ2-1 TRBD2 TRBV11-2 - TGTGCCAGCAGCCCGGGACTAGCGGGAGTGATCGGGCCATCGAGAGATGAGCAGTTCTTC CASSPGLAGVIGPSRDEQFF
16 TRBJ2-1 - TRBV5-5 - TGTGCCAGCAGCCCCCCAGGGGCGGGACTCAACAATGAGCAGTTCTTC CASSPPGAGLNNEQFF
15 TRBJ2-5 - TRBV4-3 few TGCGCCAGCAGCCAACACCGACACCTCCAAGAGACCCAGTACTTC CASSQHRHLQETQYF
14 TRBJ2-7 - TRBV5-1 - TGCGCCAGCAGCTGGACAGGAGGGGACTACGAGCAGTACTTC CASSWTGGDYEQYF
15 TRBJ2-5 - TRBV20-1 few TGCAGTGCTAGCTCCTCCGAAGGGCACCAAGAGACCCAGTACTTC CSASSSEGHQETQYF
14 TRBJ1-5 TRBD1 TRBV20-1 - TGCAGTGCTAGGCAGACAGGGAGCAATCAGCCCCAGCATTTT CSARQTGSNQPQHF
15 TRBJ2-7 - TRBV6-1 few TGTGCCAGCAGTGATTGGGGGCGTACTCCCTACGAGCAGTACTTC CASSDWGRTPYEQYF
17 TRBJ2-7 TRBD2 TRBV5-6 few TGTGCCAGCAGCCAGGGACTAGCGGGCCCTCTCACCTACGAGCAGTACTTC CASSQGLAGPLTYEQYF
15 TRBJ2-7 TRBD2 TRBV6-6 - TGTGCCAGCAGTTACTCAAGCGGGGTAGGCTACGAGCAGTACTTC CASSYSSGVGYEQYF
15 TRBJ2-1 TRBD1 TRBV18 few TGTGCCAGCTCAGGAGGACAGGGGTTCTACAATGAGCAGTTCTTC CASSGGQGFYNEQFF
14 TRBJ1-2 TRBD1 TRBV12-3/TRBV12-4 few TGTGCCAGCAGACAACCGGGACAGTACTATGGCTACACCTTC CASRQPGQYYGYTF
13 TRBJ2-7 - TRBV20-1 - TGCAGTGCCCAGAGCGTAAATATCTACGAGCAGTACTTC CSAQSVNIYEQYF
16 TRBJ1-6 - TRBV15 few TGTGCCACCAGCGCCTGGAGGAGCTCCTATAATTCACCCCTCCACTTT CATSAWRSSYNSPLHF
15 TRBJ2-5 TRBD1 TRBV14 few TGTGCCAGCAGCCCACAGCTGGGACAGGGCAAGGCCCAGTACTTC CASSPQLGQGKAQYF
19 TRBJ2-5 TRBD2 TRBV29-1 - TGCAGCGTTGAAGGCGTATATAATAGCGGCGGGAGGTACCAAGAGACCCAGTACTTC CSVEGVYNSGGRYQETQYF
13 TRBJ2-7 - TRBV20-1 - TGCAGTGCTCGGGTGCTGGACCAATACGAGCAGTACTTC CSARVLDQYEQYF
17 TRBJ2-1 TRBD2 TRBV28 - TGTGCCAGCAGGCCTAGCGGGTTCCTCTCAACTTACAATGAGCAGTTCTTC CASRPSGFLSTYNEQFF
12 TRBJ2-5 - TRBV2 few TGTGCCAGCACTGTAGGGGGGAGGGCCCAGTACTTC CASTVGGRAQYF
18 TRBJ2-4 TRBD1 TRBV5-1 many TGCGCCAGCAGCTCGGCCCCAGGGACAGGTAGCCACAGCAACATTCAGTACTTC CASSSAPGTGSHSNIQYF
13 TRBJ2-1 - TRBV5-1 few TGCGCCAGCAGCTCGGTAAACGACGCACGACAGTTCTTC CASSSVNDARQFF
15 TRBJ2-7 - TRBV29-1 once TGCAGCGTTGATGAGGGGAACAGCCTCCGGAACGAGCAGTACTTC CSVDEGNSLRNEQYF
19 TRBJ2-1 TRBD2 TRBV4-3 - TGCGCCAGCAGCCAAGATCTGGGCGGGGGGCGTCTCTCCTACAATGAGCAGTTCTTC CASSQDLGGGRLSYNEQFF
18 TRBJ1-4 TRBD1 TRBV4-1 - TGCGCCAGCAGCCAAGAGTCCCGGGACAGTGCAACCAATGAAAAACTGTTTTTT CASSQESRDSATNEKLFF
13 TRBJ2-7 - TRBV12-3/TRBV12-4 few TGTGCCAGCAGCTCGGGTTACTCCTACGAGCAGTACTTC CASSSGYSYEQYF